This TCR beta chain was retrieved from a study of blood T cells in healthy people across ages (dated by TCRdb to the mid-2010s). Study-level background: In model experiments, template switching captured roughly one uniquely barcoded TCR beta cDNA molecule for every two T cells. To track age-related changes in TCR beta repertoire diversity, the study relied on deep sequencing normalized with unique cDNA molecular identifiers. The study analyzed two additional independent replicas of 1 million unique cDNA reads from the same blood draw for two donors, one aged 18 to 29 and one aged 80 or older. Donors were grouped into four age groups: young (average about 15 years), middle-aged (over 35), aged (about 59) and long-lived (just over 80). To avoid experimental bias, donors of different ages were spread randomly across the sequencing lanes. Results the study describes overall, beyond this receptor: As age increased, observed TCR beta diversity per million T cells dropped in a roughly linear way, and a significant reduction was already evident by age 40. Since profiling was done on bulk unsorted PBMCs, naive and antigen-experienced compartments could not be conclusively compared. The CMV infection status of donors was not known, potentially confounding age-related changes in expanded clonotypes. The percentage of naive T cells measured by flow cytometry correlated strongly with observed TCR beta diversity. Estimates of total diversity based on one million sequenced T cells were considered lower bounds and underestimates. Compared with the aged group, the long-lived group had more naive CD4+ T cells, fewer expanded clones and increased TCR diversity, a pattern suggesting age selection.

Systemically healthy Caucasian individuals from Russia, 39 in total and aged roughly 6 to 100 years, were included as donors. Each donor gave about 9.7 milliliters of peripheral blood, drawn into EDTA-treated Vacutainer tubes. PBMCs were isolated by Ficoll-Paque density-gradient centrifugation, with at least 6.5 million obtained per sample. Trizol reagent was used to extract total RNA from PBMCs, with at least 6 micrograms per sample. The percentages of naive CD45RAhigh/CD27high T cells were determined by flow cytometry on a PBMC aliquot from every donor. With regard to this clonotype: The antigen it recognizes is unknown. No base-level quality is on record; no much larger clone is a single base apart.

The library was built by means of 5' RACE. The sequencing machine was an Illumina HiSeq 2500. A second roughly 7 to 11 cycle PCR used a sample-barcoded 5' primer and a J-beta primer mix. A unique molecular identifier was introduced onto each TCR beta cDNA molecule by a template-switch 5' adaptor carrying 12 random nucleotides. Each sample yielded at least 2.5 million CDR3-containing paired-end reads. The Mint cDNA synthesis kit, primed by a TRBC-specific oligonucleotide, was used to synthesize first-strand cDNA from all RNA. All cDNA was treated with uracil-DNA glycosylase and then went through a first 18-cycle PCR with the universal primers M1SS and BC2_uni_R. The source study handled its data this way. Each sample was normalized by randomly selecting 1 million high-quality reads, each carrying a distinct molecular identifier. Instead of being binned into consensus sequences, reads that shared molecular identifiers were thrown out. MiTCR, with a Q25 quality threshold and the strictest error-elimination algorithm, was used for CDR3 identification, clonotype clustering and error correction. A nonparametric unseen species model with Euler transformation was used to estimate a lower bound on total TCR beta diversity. The public reads were reprocessed in TCRdb via fastp at Q25 and MiXCR, keeping in-frame beta chains. Rows are combined by CDR3 protein, so each entry shows the most common genes and DNA. These V and J calls originate from TCRdb's pipeline instead of the authors' own analysis. The sample yields about 970,000 distinct CDR3 sequences; approximately 50% were counted once. 20% to 25% of the sample comes from the top ten.

The source is a woman in her sixties or seventies in good health. Specimen: blood.

At the DNA level, the sequence is TGCAGTGCCAGACGAGCGGGAACAGATACGCAGTATTTT. This encodes CSARRAGTDTQYF. In this chain, TRBV20-1 is recombined with TRBJ2-3; 7 junctional bases match TRBD2. CDR1 and CDR2 (DFQATT, SNEGSKA) derive from the germline V gene (reference sequence). Unmatched junction bases come to 6, with V trimmed by 6 bases and J by 3 bases. The CDR3 holds 13 amino acids from the cysteine to the phenylalanine. Only the CDR3 DNA stays, 39 bases, in frame from base 1.